The present TCR beta chain was sequenced within a study of T cells in tuberculosis. Study information: T cells were selected with CD1B tetramers loaded with glucose monomycolate. IGRA-negative adolescents, IGRA-positive adolescents with latent tuberculosis and adults with active tuberculosis formed this South African cohort. Findings and limits, study-wide: Active tuberculosis alpha repertoires lay closer to GMM-specific TCRs than controls'.

The time point was: new active TB diagnosis, blood taken before or within 7 days of starting treatment. Tuberculosis was confirmed by positive sputum smear and/or M. tuberculosis culture. Repertoires were generated with immunoSEQ multiplex PCR, while TCRdb's copy carries only in-frame clones and drops some. Here the sample spans approximately 22,000 clones, approximately 86% being singletons. Germline CDR1 reads MNHEY; CDR2 reads SVGAGI. The CDR3 loop spans 12 amino acids. Trimming at V came to 5 bases and at J to 7 bases, leaving 1 base not matched to a gene. On this clone itself: Its antigen is unidentified.

The input for sequencing was PBMCs, taken at tuberculosis diagnosis. V gene TRBV6-5 combines with J gene TRBJ2-1, with 8 bases that match TRBD2. The source of this sequence is an adult with tuberculosis. CDR3 sequence (DNA): TGTGCCAGCAGTCGGGGGGGGAATGAGCAGTTCTTC. Protein sequence: CASSRGGNEQFF.